This paragraph reports one T cell receptor beta chain. The RNA, about 0.45 to 1 ug, was put through reverse transcription using random hexamers. TCRdb independently ran MiXCR on the immunoSEQ multiplex PCR reads; one entry per CDR3 protein. The sample has around 100,000 distinct CDR3 sequences, around 95% seen once. The sample originates from a study of CD8 T cells in Susac syndrome. The V end was cut by 4 bases, the J end by 6 bases, with 9 bases between. Germline values: CDR1 SQVTM, CDR2 ANQGSEA. The CDR3 totals 11 residues. Material for sequencing was CD8+ T cells from PBMCs. This clonotype originated in a human donor with Susac syndrome. The chain couples TRBV29-1 to TRBJ1-1; D unresolved. CDR3 amino acids: CSVGGESEAFF. Here the CDR3 DNA reads TGCAGCGTTGGGGGTGAATCTGAAGCTTTCTTT.